These 9 T cell receptor beta chains were all obtained from the same sample, sequenced in a study of identical twins. TCRdb fed the 5' RACE reads into MiXCR, producing one record per CDR3 protein. This sample yields some 320,000 distinct CDR3 sequences, of which more than 9% are seen a single time; approximately 7.6% belongs to the top ten. These records were also assigned to another study, of yellow fever vaccine responses in identical twins.

Sample: CD8+ T cells sorted from blood. Source of these receptors: a woman between 18 and 30 years old in good health.

In its sample, this clonotype was seen many times. The chain uses TRBV11-2 and TRBJ2-1; unclear D gene. CDR1 SGHAT and CDR2 FQNNGV come from the germline V gene. V lost 0 bases, J lost 2 bases, and 5 bases lay in between. The CDR3 totals 14 residues. The CDR3 region has the DNA TGTGCCAGCAGCTTAGATGACCCCTACAATGAGCAGTTCTTC. Translating it yields CASSLDDPYNEQFF.

Many counts were recorded for this clonotype. This rearrangement joins TRBV4-2 to TRBJ2-1; maybe TRBD1 (5 bases). CDR1 and CDR2 (germline): LGHNA, YNFKEQ. The CDR3 is 15 amino acids. The V gene lost 0 bases and the J gene lost 7 bases, with 13 bases spanning the gap. Here the CDR3 reads CASSQEDTPGNEQFF. Written as DNA, the CDR3 is TGTGCCAGCAGCCAAGAGGACACCCCCGGGAATGAGCAGTTCTTC.

This clonotype was picked up many times. V is TRBV20-1 and J is TRBJ2-5; the match to TRBD1 covers 8 bases. Trimming removed 6 bases from V and 3 bases from J; junction bases left unmatched: 12. Germline CDR1 reads DFQATT; CDR2 reads SNEGSKA (reference sequence). The CDR3 is 15 residues long. The CDR3 here is CSAKSGQGFKETQYF. The CDR3 coding sequence is TGCAGTGCCAAGTCAGGACAGGGCTTTAAAGAGACCCAGTACTTC.

This clonotype was detected only a few times. The V gene is TRBV6-5, the J gene TRBJ2-1; 11 positions agree with TRBD1. Germline CDR1 reads MNHEY; CDR2 reads SVGAGI. The CDR3 covers 15 residues. J lost 8 bases, V lost 2 bases, and 5 bases had no gene match. CDR3 coding DNA: TGTGCCAGCAGTTACGAGGGACAGGGGGTAGATGAGCAGTTCTTC. Translating gives CASSYEGQGVDEQFF.

The chain employs TRBV20-1 and TRBJ1-2; 10 bases are a match to TRBD1. The germline V gene has CDR1 DFQATT and CDR2 SNEGSKA (reference sequence). J lost 6 bases, V lost 0 bases, and 1 base had no gene match. This CDR3 has 13 residues. The chain's CDR3 is CSARDGTGDGYTF. The CDR3 region has the DNA TGCAGTGCTAGAGACGGGACAGGGGATGGCTACACCTTC.

The rearrangement uses TRBV20-1 and TRBJ1-5, with D tentatively TRBD1 (6 bases). The V gene lost 0 bases and the J gene lost 7 bases, with 19 bases spanning the gap. This CDR3 has 16 amino acids. CDR1 DFQATT and CDR2 SNEGSKA come from the germline V gene (reference sequence). The CDR3 nucleotides are TGCAGTGCTAGAGATCTCGGGGGGCCCGACTGGCAGCCCCAGCATTTT. Its protein is CSARDLGGPDWQPQHF.

This clonotype has more than one count but fewer than ten. This chain connects TRBV7-9 to TRBJ1-2; maybe TRBD1 (6 bases). From germline, CDR1 is SEHNR and CDR2 FQNEAQ (reference sequence). The CDR3 is 16 residues long. The V end was cut by 0 bases, the J end by 4 bases, with 15 bases between. Here the CDR3 reads CASSLAPPRDTYGYTF. DNA for the CDR3: TGTGCCAGCAGCTTAGCCCCTCCTCGGGACACCTATGGCTACACCTTC.

The chain combines TRBV20-1 with TRBJ2-1; D gene uncertain. Germline values: CDR1 DFQATT, CDR2 SNEGSKA (reference sequence). Trimming took 7 bases from V and 4 from J, leaving 23 bases between them. The CDR3 contains 16 residues. CDR3 sequence reads: CSVRRLGSTPYNEQFF. The CDR3 DNA is TGCAGTGTTAGGAGACTGGGATCCACCCCGTACAATGAGCAGTTCTTC.

CDR3: CSGTSGRARDTQYF. DNA of the CDR3: TGCAGCGGTACTAGCGGGAGGGCCAGAGATACGCAGTATTTT. This chain joins TRBV29-1 and TRBJ2-3, with TRBD2 matching over 13 bases. Germline CDR1 reads SQVTM; CDR2 reads ANQGSEA. V was clipped by 7 bases and J by 5 bases; unmatched bases: 6. The CDR3 is 14 amino acids.